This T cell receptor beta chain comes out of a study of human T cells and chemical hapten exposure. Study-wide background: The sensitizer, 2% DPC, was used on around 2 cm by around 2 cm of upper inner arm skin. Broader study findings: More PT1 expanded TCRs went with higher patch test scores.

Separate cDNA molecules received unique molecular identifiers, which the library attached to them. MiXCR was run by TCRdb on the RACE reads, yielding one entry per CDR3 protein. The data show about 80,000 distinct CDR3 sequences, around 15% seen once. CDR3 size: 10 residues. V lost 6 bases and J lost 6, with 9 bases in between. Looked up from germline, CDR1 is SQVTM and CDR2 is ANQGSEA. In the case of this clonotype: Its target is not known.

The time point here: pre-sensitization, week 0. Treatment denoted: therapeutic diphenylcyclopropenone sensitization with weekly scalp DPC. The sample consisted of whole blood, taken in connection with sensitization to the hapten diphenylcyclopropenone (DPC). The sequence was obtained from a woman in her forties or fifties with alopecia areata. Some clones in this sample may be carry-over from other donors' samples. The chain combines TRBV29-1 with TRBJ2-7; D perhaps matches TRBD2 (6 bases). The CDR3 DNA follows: TGCAGCGTGCGCGGGACCGAGCAGTACTTC. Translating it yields CSVRGTEQYF.